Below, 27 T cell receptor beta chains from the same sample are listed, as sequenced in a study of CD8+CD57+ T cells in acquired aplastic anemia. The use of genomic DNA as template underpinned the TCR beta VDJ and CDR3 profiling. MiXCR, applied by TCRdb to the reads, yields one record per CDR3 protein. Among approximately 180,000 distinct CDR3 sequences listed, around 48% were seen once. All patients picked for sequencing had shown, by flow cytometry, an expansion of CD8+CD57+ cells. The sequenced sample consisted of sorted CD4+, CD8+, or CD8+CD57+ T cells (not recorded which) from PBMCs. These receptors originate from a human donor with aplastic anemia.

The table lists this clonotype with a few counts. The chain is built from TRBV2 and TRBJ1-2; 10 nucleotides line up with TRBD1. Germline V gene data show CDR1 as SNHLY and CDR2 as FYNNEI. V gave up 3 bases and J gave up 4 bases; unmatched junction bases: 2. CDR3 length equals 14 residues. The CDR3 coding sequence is TGTGCCAGCAGTGAGGGGACAGGGGTCTATGGCTACACCTTC. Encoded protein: CASSEGTGVYGYTF.

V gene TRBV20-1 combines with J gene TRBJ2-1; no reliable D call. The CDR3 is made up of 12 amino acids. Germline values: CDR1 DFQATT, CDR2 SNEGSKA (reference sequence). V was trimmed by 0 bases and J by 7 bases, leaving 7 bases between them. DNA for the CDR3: TGCAGTGCTAGAGATGGGGTAAATGAGCAGTTCTTC. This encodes CSARDGVNEQFF.

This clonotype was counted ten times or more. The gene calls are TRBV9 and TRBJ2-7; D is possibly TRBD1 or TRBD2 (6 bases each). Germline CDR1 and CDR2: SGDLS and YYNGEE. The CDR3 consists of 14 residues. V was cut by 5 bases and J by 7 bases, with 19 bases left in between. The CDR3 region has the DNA TGTGCCAGCAGTCTGGCGGGACAAGGCGGGGAGCAGTACTTC. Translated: CASSLAGQGGEQYF. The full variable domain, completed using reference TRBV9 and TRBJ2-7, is DSGVTQTPKHLITATGQRVTLRCSPRSGDLSVYWYQQSLDQGLQFLIQYYNGEERAKGNILERFSAQQFPDLHSELNLSSLELGDSALYFCASSLAGQGGEQYFGPGTRLTVT.

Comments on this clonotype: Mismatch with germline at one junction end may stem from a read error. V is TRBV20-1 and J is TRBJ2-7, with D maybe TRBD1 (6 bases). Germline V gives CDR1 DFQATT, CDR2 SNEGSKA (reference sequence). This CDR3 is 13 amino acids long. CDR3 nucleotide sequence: TGCAGTACGACAGGTTTAAGCTCCTACGGGCAGTACTTC. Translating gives CSTTGLSSYGQYF.

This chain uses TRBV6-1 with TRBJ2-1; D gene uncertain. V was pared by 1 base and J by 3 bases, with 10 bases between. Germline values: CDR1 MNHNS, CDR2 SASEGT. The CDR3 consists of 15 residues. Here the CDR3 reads CASSEGSSIYNEQFF. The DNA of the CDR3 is TGTGCCAGCAGTGAAGGATCCAGTATCTACAATGAGCAGTTCTTC.

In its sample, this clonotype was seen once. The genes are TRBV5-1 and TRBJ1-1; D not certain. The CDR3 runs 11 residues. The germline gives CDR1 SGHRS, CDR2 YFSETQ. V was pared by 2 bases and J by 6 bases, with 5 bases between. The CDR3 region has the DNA TGCGCCAGCAGCTTTGGGTCTGAAGCTTTCTTT. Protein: CASSFGSEAFF.

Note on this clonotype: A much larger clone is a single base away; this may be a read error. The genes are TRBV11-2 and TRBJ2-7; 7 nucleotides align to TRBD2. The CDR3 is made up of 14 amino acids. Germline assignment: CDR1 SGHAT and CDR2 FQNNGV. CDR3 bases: TGTGCCAGCAGCTTACAGGGAGGGAGGGACGAGCGGTACTTC. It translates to CASSLQGGRDERYF. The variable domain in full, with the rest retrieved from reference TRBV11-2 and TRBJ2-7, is EAGVAQSPRYKIIEKRQSVAFWCNPISGHATLYWYQQILGQGPKLLIQFQNNGVVDDSQLPKDRFSAERLKGVDSTLKIQPAKLEDSAVYLCASSLQGGRDERYFGPGTRLTVT.

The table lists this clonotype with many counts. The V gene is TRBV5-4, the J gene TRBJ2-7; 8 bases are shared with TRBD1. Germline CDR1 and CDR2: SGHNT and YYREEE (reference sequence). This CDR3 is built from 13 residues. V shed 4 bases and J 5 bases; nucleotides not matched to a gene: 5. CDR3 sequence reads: CASSPDRGNEQYF. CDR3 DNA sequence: TGTGCCAGCAGCCCTGACAGGGGTAACGAGCAGTACTTC.

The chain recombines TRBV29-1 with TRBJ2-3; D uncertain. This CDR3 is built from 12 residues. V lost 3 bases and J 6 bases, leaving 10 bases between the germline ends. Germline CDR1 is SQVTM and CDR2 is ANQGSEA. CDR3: CSVEAILDTQYF. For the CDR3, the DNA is TGCAGCGTTGAGGCCATATTGGATACGCAGTATTTT.

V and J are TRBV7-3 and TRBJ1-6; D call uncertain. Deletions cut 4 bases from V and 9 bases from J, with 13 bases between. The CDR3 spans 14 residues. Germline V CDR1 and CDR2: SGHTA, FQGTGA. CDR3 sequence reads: CASSSGVRSSPLHF. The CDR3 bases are TGTGCCAGCAGCTCCGGCGTCCGTTCTTCACCCCTCCACTTT.

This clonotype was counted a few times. CDR3 sequence reads: CASSGRDRAGGYTF. The DNA for the CDR3 is TGTGCCAGCAGCGGGAGGGACAGAGCGGGGGGCTACACCTTC. The rearrangement uses TRBV5-6 and TRBJ1-2; 7 bases agree with TRBD1. The CDR3 runs 14 residues. CDR1 is SGHDT and CDR2 is YYEEEE in the germline V gene. J gave up 8 bases and V 4 bases, and 11 bases lay outside the gene matches.

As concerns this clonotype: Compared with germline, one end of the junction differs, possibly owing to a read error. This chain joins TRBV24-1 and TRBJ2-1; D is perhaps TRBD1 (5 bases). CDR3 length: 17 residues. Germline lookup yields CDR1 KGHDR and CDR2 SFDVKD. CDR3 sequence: CATSDLRQPESYNERFF. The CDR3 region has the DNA TGCGCCACCAGTGATCTTCGACAGCCTGAATCCTACAATGAGCGGTTCTTC.

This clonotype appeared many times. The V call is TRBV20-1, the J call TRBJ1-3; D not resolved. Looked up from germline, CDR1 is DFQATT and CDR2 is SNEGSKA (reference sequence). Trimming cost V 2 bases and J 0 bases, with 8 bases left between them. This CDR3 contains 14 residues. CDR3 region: CSARPGFSGNTIYF. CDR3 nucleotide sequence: TGCAGTGCTAGACCTGGTTTCTCTGGAAACACCATATATTTT.

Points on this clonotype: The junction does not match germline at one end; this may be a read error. The CDR3 DNA reads as TGCTCCAGACTTCCGGGACAGCGGGACACCGGGGAGCTGTTTTTT. It translates to CSRLPGQRDTGELFF. The rearrangement uses TRBV10-2 and TRBJ2-2, with a weak D call TRBD1 (7 bases). This CDR3 is 15 amino acids long. From germline, CDR1 is WSHSY and CDR2 SAAADI.

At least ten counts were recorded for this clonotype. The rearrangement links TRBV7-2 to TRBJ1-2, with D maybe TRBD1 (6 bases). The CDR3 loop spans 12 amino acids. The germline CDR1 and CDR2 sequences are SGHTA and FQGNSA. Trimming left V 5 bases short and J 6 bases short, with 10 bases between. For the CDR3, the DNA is TGTGCCAGCAGCGCGGGGGGCAATGGCTACACCTTC. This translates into CASSAGGNGYTF.

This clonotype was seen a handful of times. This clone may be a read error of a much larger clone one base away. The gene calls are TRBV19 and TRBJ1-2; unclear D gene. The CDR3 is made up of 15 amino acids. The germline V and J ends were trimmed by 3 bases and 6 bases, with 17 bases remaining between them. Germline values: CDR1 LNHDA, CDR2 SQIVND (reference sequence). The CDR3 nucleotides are TGTGCCAGTAGTATCCCCGGATGGGCTGGAAATGGCTACACCTTC. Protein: CASSIPGWAGNGYTF.

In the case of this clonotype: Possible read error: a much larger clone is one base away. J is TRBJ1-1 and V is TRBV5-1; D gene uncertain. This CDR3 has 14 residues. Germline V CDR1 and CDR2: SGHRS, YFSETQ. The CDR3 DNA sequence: TGCGCCAGCAGGTACAGCGGGGTCGCCACTGAAACTTTCTTT. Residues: CASRYSGVATETFF.

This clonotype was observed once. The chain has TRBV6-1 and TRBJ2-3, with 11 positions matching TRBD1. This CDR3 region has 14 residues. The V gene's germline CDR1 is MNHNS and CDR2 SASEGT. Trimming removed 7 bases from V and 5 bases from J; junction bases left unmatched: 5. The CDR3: CASKGQGVVDTQYF. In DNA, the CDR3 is TGTGCCAGCAAGGGACAGGGGGTAGTAGATACGCAGTATTTT.

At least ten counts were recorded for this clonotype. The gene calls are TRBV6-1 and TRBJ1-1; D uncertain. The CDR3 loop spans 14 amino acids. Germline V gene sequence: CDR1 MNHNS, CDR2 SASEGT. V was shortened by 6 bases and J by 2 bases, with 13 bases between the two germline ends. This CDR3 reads CASSLVKTNTEAFF. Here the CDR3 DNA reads TGTGCCAGCAGCCTAGTAAAGACCAACACTGAAGCTTTCTTT.

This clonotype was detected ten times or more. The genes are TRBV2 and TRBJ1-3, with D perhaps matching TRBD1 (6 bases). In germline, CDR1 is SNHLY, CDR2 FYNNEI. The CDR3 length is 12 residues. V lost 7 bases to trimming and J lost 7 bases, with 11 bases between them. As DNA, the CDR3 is TGTGCCAGCACGCTCAGGGGCAACACCATATATTTT. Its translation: CASTLRGNTIYF.

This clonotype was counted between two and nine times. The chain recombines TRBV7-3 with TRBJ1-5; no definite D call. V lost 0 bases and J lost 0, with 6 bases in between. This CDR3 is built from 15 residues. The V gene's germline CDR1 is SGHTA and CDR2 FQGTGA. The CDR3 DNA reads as TGTGCCAGCAGCTTAACCCCTTATAGCAATCAGCCCCAGCATTTT. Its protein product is CASSLTPYSNQPQHF. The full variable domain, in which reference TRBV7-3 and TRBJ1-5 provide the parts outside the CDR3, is GAGVSQTPSNKVTEKGKYVELRCDPISGHTALYWYRQSLGQGPEFLIYFQGTGAADDSGLPNDRFFAVRPEGSVSTLKIQRTERGDSAVYLCASSLTPYSNQPQHFGDGTRLSIL.

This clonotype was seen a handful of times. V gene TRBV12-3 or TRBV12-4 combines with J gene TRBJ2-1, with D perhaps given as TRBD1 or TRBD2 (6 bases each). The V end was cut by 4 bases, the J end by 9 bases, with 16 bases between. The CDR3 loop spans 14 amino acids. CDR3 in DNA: TGTGCCAGCAGTTCTACAGGGAGGAGGCTTGAGCAGTTCTTC. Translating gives CASSSTGRRLEQFF.

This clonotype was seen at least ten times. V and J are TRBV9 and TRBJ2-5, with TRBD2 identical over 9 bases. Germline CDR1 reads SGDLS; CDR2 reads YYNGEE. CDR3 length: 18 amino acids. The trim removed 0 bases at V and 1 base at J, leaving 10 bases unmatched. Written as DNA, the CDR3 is TGTGCCAGCAGCGTAGGAGGTTCGGCTAGCGGGGCCCAAGAGACCCAGTACTTC. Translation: CASSVGGSASGAQETQYF. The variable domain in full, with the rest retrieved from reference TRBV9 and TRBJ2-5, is DSGVTQTPKHLITATGQRVTLRCSPRSGDLSVYWYQQSLDQGLQFLIQYYNGEERAKGNILERFSAQQFPDLHSELNLSSLELGDSALYFCASSVGGSASGAQETQYFGPGTRLLVL.

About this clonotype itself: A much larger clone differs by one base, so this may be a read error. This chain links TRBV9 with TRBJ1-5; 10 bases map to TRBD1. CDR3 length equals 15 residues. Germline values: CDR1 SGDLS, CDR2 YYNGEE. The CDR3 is CAGSVDGQGDQPQHF. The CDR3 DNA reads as TGTGCCGGCAGCGTAGACGGACAGGGGGATCAGCCCCAGCATTTT.

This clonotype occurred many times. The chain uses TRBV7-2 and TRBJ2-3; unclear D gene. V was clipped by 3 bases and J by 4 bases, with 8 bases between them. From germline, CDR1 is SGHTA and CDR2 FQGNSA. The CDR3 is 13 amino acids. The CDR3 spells CASSFRKSDTQYF. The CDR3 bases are TGTGCCAGCAGCTTCAGAAAGTCAGATACGCAGTATTTT.

CDR3 sequence: CASSEGPANEQFF. CDR3 sequence (DNA): TGCGCCAGCAGTGAAGGTCCGGCAAATGAGCAGTTCTTC. The rearrangement links TRBV10-1 to TRBJ2-1, with D unresolved. Trimming stripped 3 bases from V and 7 bases from J, with 10 bases between. Germline V gene data show CDR1 as WNHNN and CDR2 as SYGVQD (reference sequence). The CDR3 has 13 amino acids.

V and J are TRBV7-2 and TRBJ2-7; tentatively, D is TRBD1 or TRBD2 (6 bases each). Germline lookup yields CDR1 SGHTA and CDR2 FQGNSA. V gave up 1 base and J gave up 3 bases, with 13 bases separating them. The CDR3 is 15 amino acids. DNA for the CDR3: TGTGCCAGCAGCTTAGAGGGGGGTGGGGGCTACGAGCAGTACTTC. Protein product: CASSLEGGGGYEQYF.